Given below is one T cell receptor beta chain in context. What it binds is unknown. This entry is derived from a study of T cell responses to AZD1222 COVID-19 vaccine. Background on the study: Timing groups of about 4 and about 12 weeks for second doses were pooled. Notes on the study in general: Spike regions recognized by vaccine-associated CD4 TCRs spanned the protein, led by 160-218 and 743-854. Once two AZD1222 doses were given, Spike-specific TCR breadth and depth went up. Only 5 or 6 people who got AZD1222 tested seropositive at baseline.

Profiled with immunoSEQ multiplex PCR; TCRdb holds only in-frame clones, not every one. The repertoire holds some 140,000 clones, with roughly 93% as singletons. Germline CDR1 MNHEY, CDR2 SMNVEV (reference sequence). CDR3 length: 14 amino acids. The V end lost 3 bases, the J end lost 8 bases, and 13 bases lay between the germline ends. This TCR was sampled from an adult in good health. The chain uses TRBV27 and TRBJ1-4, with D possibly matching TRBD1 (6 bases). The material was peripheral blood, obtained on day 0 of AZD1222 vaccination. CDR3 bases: TGTGCCAGCAGTTTTGGGGGCGCGGGAGAAAAACTGTTTTTT. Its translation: CASSFGGAGEKLFF.